This entry lists 26 T cell receptor beta chains sequenced from one sample in a study of blood T cell repertoires in COVID-19. Sequencing used immunoSEQ multiplex PCR; TCRdb keeps in-frame clones, though not all of them. Of 50,000 to 65,000 clones listed, around 90% are singletons. Sequenced material: peripheral blood. All receptors derive from a woman aged 55-70 years with active or convalescent COVID-19.

J is TRBJ2-1 and V is TRBV6-2 or TRBV6-3, with D unresolved. CDR1 is MNHEY, CDR2 SVGEGT, per germline. V was pared by 5 bases and J by 8 bases, with 7 bases between. This CDR3 spans 11 amino acids. The CDR3 DNA is TGTGCCAGCAGTGACAACTATGAGCAGTTCTTC. Its protein is CASSDNYEQFF.

This clone appeared once. The chain has TRBV7-2 and TRBJ2-3, with a weak D call TRBD2 (6 bases). The CDR3 consists of 16 residues. The V end lost 2 bases, the J end lost 1 base, and 13 bases lay between the germline ends. CDR1 is SGHTA, CDR2 FQGNSA, per germline. CDR3 loop: CASSLRSRERTDTQYF. CDR3 nucleotide sequence: TGTGCCAGCAGCTTAAGGTCACGGGAGCGCACAGATACGCAGTATTTT.

CDR3 loop: CASSERSGGTQPQHF. In nucleotides, the CDR3 is TGTGCCAGCAGTGAACGATCGGGGGGCACTCAGCCCCAGCATTTT. V and J are TRBV2 and TRBJ1-5; a weak D match, TRBD1 (6 bases). Per the germline V gene, CDR1 is SNHLY and CDR2 is FYNNEI. V shed 2 bases and J shed 6 bases, with 14 bases lying between them. The CDR3 is 15 residues long. Combining the CDR3 with reference TRBV2 and TRBJ1-5 gives the whole variable domain EPEVTQTPSHQVTQMGQEVILRCVPISNHLYFYWYRQILGQKVEFLVSFYNNEISEKSEIFDDQFSVERPDGSNFTLKIRSTKLEDSAMYFCASSERSGGTQPQHFGDGTRLSIL.

This rearrangement joins TRBV29-1 to TRBJ1-1; no clear D gene. The germline V gene encodes CDR1 SQVTM and CDR2 ANQGSEA. The CDR3 loop spans 12 amino acids. V was clipped by 0 bases and J by 8 bases, with 10 bases between them. CDR3 residues: CSVEDRRIEAFF. The CDR3 bases are TGCAGCGTTGAAGACCGCAGGATAGAAGCTTTCTTT.

The J gene is TRBJ1-1, the V gene TRBV28; D is unclear. Germline CDR1 reads MDHEN; CDR2 reads SYDVKM. Trimming cost V 4 bases and J 7 bases, with 7 bases left between them. CDR3 length: 11 amino acids. The CDR3 DNA sequence: TGTGCCAGCAGTTCCTTCAGTGAAGCTTTCTTT. Translated: CASSSFSEAFF.

The J gene is TRBJ1-5, the V gene TRBV28, with D maybe TRBD1 (5 bases). The CDR3 runs 13 residues. The V gene's germline CDR1 is MDHEN and CDR2 SYDVKM. V was shortened by 8 bases and J by 6 bases, with 14 bases between the two germline ends. CDR3 bases: TGTGCCAGCTATGACAGTACCCCTCAGCCCCAGCATTTT. Translated, it gives CASYDSTPQPQHF.

V gene TRBV4-2 combines with J gene TRBJ2-7, with 8 bases aligning to TRBD2. CDR3 length: 16 amino acids. Germline assignment: CDR1 LGHNA and CDR2 YNFKEQ. Trimming took 4 bases from V and 4 from J; bases not matched to a gene: 12. The CDR3 region has the DNA TGTGCCAGCAGCCGTCCCACTAGCGGAGGAAAATACGAGCAGTACTTC. Its protein is CASSRPTSGGKYEQYF.

The V gene is TRBV9, the J gene TRBJ1-3, with D uncertain. The length of the CDR3 is 15 residues. V was clipped by 3 bases and J by 4 bases, with 14 bases between them. Germline CDR1 reads SGDLS; CDR2 reads YYNGEE. The CDR3, as DNA: TGTGCCAGCAGCGCAGAGGGAGGGATAGGAAACACCATATATTTT. Its protein is CASSAEGGIGNTIYF.

Written as DNA, the CDR3 is TGTGCCAGCAGTCCGGAGGACAGACGAGAGACCCAGTACTTC. Translating gives CASSPEDRRETQYF. The gene calls are TRBV28 and TRBJ2-5, with D maybe TRBD1 (6 bases). The CDR3 is made up of 14 amino acids. Trimming removed 5 bases from V and 4 bases from J, with 14 bases in between. Germline CDR1 is MDHEN and CDR2 is SYDVKM.

The chain carries TRBV28 and TRBJ1-2, with 7 bases lining up with TRBD1. V was pared by 10 bases and J by 8 bases, with 13 bases of the junction left unmatched. The CDR3 extends over 13 amino acids. Germline CDR1 reads MDHEN; CDR2 reads SYDVKM. The CDR3 bases are TGTGCCATCCCTAGACAGGGCGGATGGGGCTACACCTTC. It encodes CAIPRQGGWGYTF.

J is TRBJ1-1 and V is TRBV4-1; TRBD1 matches at 10 bases. The CDR3 spans 14 residues. Unmatched junction bases numbered 8, after V lost 5 bases and J lost 8 bases. CDR1 is MGHRA and CDR2 is YSYEKL in the germline V gene. CDR3: CASSIRQGALEAFF. The CDR3 coding sequence is TGCGCCAGCAGCATCCGACAGGGGGCCTTGGAAGCTTTCTTT.

This chain joins TRBV28 and TRBJ2-2; 9 bases agree with TRBD2. With V trimmed by 3 bases and J by 5 bases, 7 bases remained unmatched. This CDR3 comprises 16 residues. Germline V lookup: CDR1 MDHEN, CDR2 SYDVKM. The CDR3 nucleotides are TGTGCCAGCAGTTTGCTAGCGGGACGCCCTACCGGGGAGCTGTTTTTT. It codes for CASSLLAGRPTGELFF.

The chain couples TRBV2 to TRBJ2-5; D is undetermined. The CDR3 has 12 residues. V dropped 5 bases and J dropped 3 bases, with 7 bases sitting between them. Germline assignment: CDR1 SNHLY and CDR2 FYNNEI. The CDR3 nucleotides are TGTGCCAGCAGTTCCCGTGAAGAGACCCAGTACTTC. It translates to CASSSREETQYF.

V gene TRBV3-1 (or the pseudogene TRBV3-2) combines with J gene TRBJ2-2, with 12 nucleotides matching TRBD1. J lost 7 bases, V lost 4 bases, and 4 bases had no gene match. The CDR3 length is 15 residues. In germline, CDR1 is LGHDT, CDR2 YNNKEL (reference sequence). The CDR3 nucleotides read TGTGCCAGCAGCCGGGGACAGGGGGCGGTCGGGGAGCTGTTTTTT. Its protein product is CASSRGQGAVGELFF.

For the CDR3, the DNA is TGCGCCAGCAGTAGGACTAGCGGGGGCTTCGAGCAGTACTTC. It specifies CASSRTSGGFEQYF. This chain connects TRBV10-1 to TRBJ2-7; 13 nucleotides agree with TRBD2. This CDR3 spans 14 amino acids. The V segment lost 5 bases and the J segment 6 bases; nucleotides outside the gene matches: 4. CDR1 is WNHNN and CDR2 is SYGVQD in the germline V gene (reference sequence).

The chain employs TRBV11-3 and TRBJ2-3, with 8 positions matching TRBD2. This CDR3 has 14 residues. V was pared by 5 bases and J by 1 base, with 2 bases of the junction left unmatched. Germline CDR1 SGHNT, CDR2 YENEEA. The CDR3 nucleotides are TGTGCCAGCAGCGAAGCGGGGGGCACAGATACGCAGTATTTT. This translates into CASSEAGGTDTQYF.

The rearrangement links TRBV5-1 to TRBJ1-2; 8 nucleotides agree with TRBD1. Germline lookup yields CDR1 SGHRS and CDR2 YFSETQ. This CDR3 contains 13 residues. After removal of 2 bases from V and 6 bases from J, the junction contained 3 bases not matched to a gene. DNA of the CDR3: TGCGCCAGCAGCTTACAGGGGGAGGATGGCTACACCTTC. Residues: CASSLQGEDGYTF. Variable domain in full (rest from reference TRBV5-1 and TRBJ1-2): KAGVTQTPRYLIKTRGQQVTLSCSPISGHRSVSWYQQTPGQGLQFLFEYFSETQRNKGNFPGRFSGRQFSNSRSEMNVSTLELGDSALYLCASSLQGEDGYTFGSGTRLTVV.

The rearrangement links TRBV6-5 to TRBJ1-5; 8 bases are a match to TRBD1. CDR3 size: 14 residues. Germline CDR1 is MNHEY and CDR2 is SVGAGI. V lost 8 bases to trimming and J lost 1 base; unmatched junction nucleotides: 4. DNA of the CDR3: TGTGCCAGCGATCGGACAGGGAGCAATCAGCCCCAGCATTTT. As protein: CASDRTGSNQPQHF.

The rearrangement uses TRBV5-6 and TRBJ1-1; 11 bases map to TRBD1. CDR1 is SGHDT and CDR2 is YYEEEE in the germline V gene. Unmatched junction bases numbered 8, after V lost 3 bases and J lost 4 bases. The CDR3 spans 16 residues. The CDR3 is CASSWGGQGATTEAFF. The CDR3 DNA is TGTGCCAGCAGCTGGGGAGGACAGGGGGCGACCACTGAAGCTTTCTTT.

This clone was detected only once. Other DNA sequences in this specimen translate into the identical CDR3. The chain has TRBV2 and TRBJ2-1, with 8 bases identical to TRBD2. V shed 6 bases and J 4 bases; nucleotides not matched to a gene: 8. Germline V gene sequence: CDR1 SNHLY, CDR2 FYNNEI. The CDR3 extends over 15 amino acids. CDR3: CASRGLAGSYNEQFF. CDR3 bases: TGTGCCAGCAGAGGTCTAGCGGGTTCTTACAATGAGCAGTTCTTC.

The V gene is TRBV15, the J gene TRBJ1-3; D is undetermined. The CDR3 is made up of 14 amino acids. The V gene's germline CDR1 is LNHNV and CDR2 YYDKDF (reference sequence). Trimming left V 2 bases short and J 6 bases short, with 11 bases between. Here the CDR3 DNA reads TGTGCCACCAGCAGACGTGGGGAGGAAAACACCATATATTTT. Residues: CATSRRGEENTIYF.

The DNA for the CDR3 is TGTGCCTGGAGAGCGGGGCTCGGTCAGCCCCAGCATTTT. Encoded protein: CAWRAGLGQPQHF. The V call is TRBV30, the J call TRBJ1-5; D is perhaps TRBD1 (5 bases). CDR1 GTSNPN and CDR2 SVGIG come from the germline V gene (reference sequence). Trimming removed 3 bases from V and 6 bases from J, with 12 bases in between. This CDR3 has 13 residues.

The chain recombines TRBV28 with TRBJ1-2; D call uncertain. The CDR3 length is 15 residues. V dropped 7 bases and J dropped 4 bases, with 19 bases sitting between them. The V gene's germline CDR1 is MDHEN and CDR2 SYDVKM. The CDR3 bases are TGTGCCAGCATTAGGTCAGACCCAGGATCCTATGGCTACACCTTC. This encodes CASIRSDPGSYGYTF.

V gene TRBV24-1 combines with J gene TRBJ2-5; 8 bases align to TRBD1. The CDR3 loop spans 14 amino acids. The J segment lost 5 bases and the V segment lost 8 bases, leaving 9 bases of the junction unmatched. Germline-derived CDR1 and CDR2 are KGHDR and SFDVKD. The CDR3 DNA reads as TGTGCCACCATGGGGACAGGAGGGTGGGAGACCCAGTACTTC. Amino acid sequence: CATMGTGGWETQYF.

This sequence joins TRBV10-3 and TRBJ2-3; 13 nucleotides line up with TRBD2. V shed 7 bases, J shed 1 base, and the junction held 5 bases outside the gene matches. Germline values: CDR1 ENHRY, CDR2 SYGVKD. The CDR3 totals 16 residues. DNA of the CDR3: TGTGCCATCACTCCCGGGACTAGCGGGGGCACAGATACGCAGTATTTT. This gives the protein CAITPGTSGGTDTQYF.

This chain joins TRBV5-1 and TRBJ1-2; 9 bases line up with TRBD1. This CDR3 contains 14 residues. CDR1 is SGHRS and CDR2 is YFSETQ in the germline V gene. The ends lost 0 bases at V and 7 bases at J; junction bases unmatched: 4. The CDR3 DNA reads TGCGCCAGCAGCTTGGACAGGGGGCAAGGTGGCTACACCTTC. Its translation: CASSLDRGQGGYTF.